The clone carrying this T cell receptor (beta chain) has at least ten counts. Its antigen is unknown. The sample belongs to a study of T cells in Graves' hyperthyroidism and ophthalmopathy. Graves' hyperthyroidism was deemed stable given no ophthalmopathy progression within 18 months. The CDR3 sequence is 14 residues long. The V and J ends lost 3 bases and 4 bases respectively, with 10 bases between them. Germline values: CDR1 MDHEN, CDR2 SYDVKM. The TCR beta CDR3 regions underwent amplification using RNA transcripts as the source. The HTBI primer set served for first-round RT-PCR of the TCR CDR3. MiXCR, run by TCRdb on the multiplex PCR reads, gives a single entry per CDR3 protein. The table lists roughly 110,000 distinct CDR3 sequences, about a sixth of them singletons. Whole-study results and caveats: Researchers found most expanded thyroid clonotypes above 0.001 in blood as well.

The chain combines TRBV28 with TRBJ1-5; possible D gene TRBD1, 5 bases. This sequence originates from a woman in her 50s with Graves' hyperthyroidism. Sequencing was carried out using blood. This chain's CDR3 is CASSFGRGNQPQHF. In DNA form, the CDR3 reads TGTGCCAGCAGTTTCGGGAGGGGTAATCAGCCCCAGCATTTT.